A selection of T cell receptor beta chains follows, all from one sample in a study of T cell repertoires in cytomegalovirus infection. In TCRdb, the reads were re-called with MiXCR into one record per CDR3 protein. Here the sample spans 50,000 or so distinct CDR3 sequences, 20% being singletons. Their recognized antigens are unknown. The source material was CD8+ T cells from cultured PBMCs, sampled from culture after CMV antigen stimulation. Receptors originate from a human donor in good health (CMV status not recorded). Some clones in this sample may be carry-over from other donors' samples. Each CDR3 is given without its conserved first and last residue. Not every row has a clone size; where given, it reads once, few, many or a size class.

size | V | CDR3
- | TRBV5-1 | ASSLGQGGLMNTEAF
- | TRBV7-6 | ASSLAAGGNPYNEQF
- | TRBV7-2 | ASSPSGGSYNEQF
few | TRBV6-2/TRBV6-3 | ASSLPGTSDGYT
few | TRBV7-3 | ASSQGGGTAF
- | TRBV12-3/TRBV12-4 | ASSFEVGSTEAF
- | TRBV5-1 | ASSLEGGSGNQPQH
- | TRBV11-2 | ASSLGVGADTQY
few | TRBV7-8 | ASSTGQGARETQY
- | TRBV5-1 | ASSLSPSGSYNEQF
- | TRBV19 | ASSIQGAGQPQH
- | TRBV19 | ASSPGTTPNEQF
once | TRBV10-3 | AIRGGQNTEAF
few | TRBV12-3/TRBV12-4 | ASSLAPYEQY
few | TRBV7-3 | ASSSTIGNEQF
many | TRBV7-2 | ASSLDSGTSYNEQF
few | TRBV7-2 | ASSLQPRTRGDDYGYT
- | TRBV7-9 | ASSHGGANTGELF
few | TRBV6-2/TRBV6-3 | ARDRGHVEQF
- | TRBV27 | ASSQDRFLSPLH
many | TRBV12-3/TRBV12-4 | ASSLGRGVYDEQY
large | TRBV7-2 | ASSLGLGFEVANYGYT
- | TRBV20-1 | SARDWGGRNSYEQY
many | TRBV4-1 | ASSEYPSEWSNVLT
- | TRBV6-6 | ASSDGQNTEAF
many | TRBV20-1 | SARVSGGSKNIQY
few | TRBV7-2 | ASSLVAGGDYGYT
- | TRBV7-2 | ASSFSGGHLEQY
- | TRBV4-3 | ASSQPSQGIHEQY